The rows below give T cell receptor beta chains drawn from one sample of a study of blood T cell repertoires in COVID-19. Data came from immunoSEQ multiplex PCR; TCRdb stores just in-frame clones and leaves some out. Of tens of thousands of clones listed, approximately 84% are singletons. Sequenced input: peripheral blood. Source of these receptors: a woman aged 80 or older with acute or convalescent COVID-19. The conserved cysteine and the conserved F or W are not part of the CDR3 here.

TRBV4-1,ASSLFISGANVLT
TRBV29-1,SVPDRVGGGYT
TRBV4-1,ASSQPTGLRTEAF
TRBV3-1/TRBV3-2,ASSQGTAGGQETQY
TRBV11-2,ASSVDRGRRAF
TRBV7-2,ASSRRRALQEQF
TRBV14,ASSGTGANYGYT
TRBV7-9,ASSSGGNTEAF
TRBV5-1,ASSFIGATNEKLF
TRBV7-2,ASSLEPTGSIQY
TRBV7-2,ASSLAAGLAGGTGELF
TRBV18,ASSPGPEQY
TRBV4-3,ASSQVYNVASYNEQF
TRBV5-1,ASSLRGGLGDEQF
TRBV3-1/TRBV3-2,ASRFSGGSLTDTQY
TRBV7-9,ASSLAGLGSTEAF